The following is a T cell receptor beta chain sequence with its context. This sample stems from a study of T cells after somatic rescue of genetic block. Clones were read by immunoSEQ multiplex PCR, and TCRdb kept only the in-frame ones, dropping some. The data hold more than 9,500 clones, with around 71% observed a single time. Looked up from germline, CDR1 is SGHRS and CDR2 is YFSETQ. J gave up 3 bases and V 6 bases, and 7 bases lay outside the gene matches. The CDR3 sequence is 14 residues long. This chain joins TRBV5-1 and TRBJ1-1; 8 bases match TRBD1. This receptor was taken from a boy aged 5-17 years. Sequencing was performed on peripheral blood mononuclear cells (PBMCs). CDR3 DNA sequence: TGCGCCAGCACCAGACAGGGGAGTGACACTGAAGCTTTCTTT. Translated, it gives CASTRQGSDTEAFF.